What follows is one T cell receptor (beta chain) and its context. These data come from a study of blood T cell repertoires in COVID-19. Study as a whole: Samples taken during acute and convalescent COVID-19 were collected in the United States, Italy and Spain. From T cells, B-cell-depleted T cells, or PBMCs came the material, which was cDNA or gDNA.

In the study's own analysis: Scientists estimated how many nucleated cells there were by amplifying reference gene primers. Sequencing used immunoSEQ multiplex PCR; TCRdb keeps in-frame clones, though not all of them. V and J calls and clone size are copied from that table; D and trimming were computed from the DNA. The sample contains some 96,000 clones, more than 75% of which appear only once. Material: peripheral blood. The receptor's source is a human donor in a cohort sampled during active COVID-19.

This chain's CDR3 is CSAGQGNVYTF. Written as DNA, the CDR3 is TGCAGTGCGGGACAGGGCAACGTCTACACCTTC. The rearrangement uses TRBV20-1 and TRBJ1-2, with 9 positions matching TRBD1. J lost 10 bases, V lost 6 bases, and 6 bases had no gene match. This CDR3 is 11 amino acids long. Germline loops: CDR1 DFQATT, CDR2 SNEGSKA (reference sequence).